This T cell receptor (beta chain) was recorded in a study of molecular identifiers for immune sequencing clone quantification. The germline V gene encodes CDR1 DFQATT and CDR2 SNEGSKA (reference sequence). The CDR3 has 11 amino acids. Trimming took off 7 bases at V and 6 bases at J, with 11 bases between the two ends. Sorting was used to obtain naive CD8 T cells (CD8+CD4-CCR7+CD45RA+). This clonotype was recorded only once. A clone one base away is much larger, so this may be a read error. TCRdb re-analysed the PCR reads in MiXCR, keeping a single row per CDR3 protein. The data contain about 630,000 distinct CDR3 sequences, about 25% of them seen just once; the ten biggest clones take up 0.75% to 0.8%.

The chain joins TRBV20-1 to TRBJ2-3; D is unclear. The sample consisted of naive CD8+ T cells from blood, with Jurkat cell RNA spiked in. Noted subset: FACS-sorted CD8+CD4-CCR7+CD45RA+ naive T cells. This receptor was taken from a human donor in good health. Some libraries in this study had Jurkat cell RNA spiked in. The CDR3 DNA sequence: TGCAGTGTTCCCGACCTGGATACGCAGTATTTT. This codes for CSVPDLDTQYF.